These T cell receptor beta chains were read from a single sample in a study of immune cell composition in non-small cell lung cancer. This table comes from immunoSEQ multiplex PCR, and its TCRdb copy is limited to in-frame clones, with some not included. Of some 1,500 clones listed, roughly three quarters were seen once; the top ten hold roughly 13%. Sequences were obtained from lung tumor tissue. Source of these receptors: a human donor with non-small cell lung cancer. Both conserved end residues are part of each CDR3. D genes are given only for firm matches. Not every row has a clone size; where given, it reads once, few, many or a size class.

CDR3	DNA	V	size	length	D	J
CASSDGFQGNEQFF	TGTGCCAGCAGTGATGGTTTCCAGGGGAATGAGCAGTTCTTC	TRBV6-1	NA	14	NA	TRBJ2-1
CASSPERGGGNEQFF	TGCGCCAGCAGCCCCGAGCGGGGGGGCGGGAATGAGCAGTTCTTC	TRBV4-1	NA	15	TRBD2	TRBJ2-1
CASSVATSAWEQFF	TGTGCCAGCAGCGTAGCAACTAGCGCCTGGGAGCAGTTCTTC	TRBV9	NA	14	TRBD2	TRBJ2-1
CASSSALEGYTF	TGTGCCAGCAGCTCCGCCCTGGAGGGCTACACCTTC	TRBV7-8	NA	12	NA	TRBJ1-2
CSVAGVEGQPQHF	TGCAGCGTTGCGGGGGTTGAAGGTCAGCCCCAGCATTTT	TRBV29-1	NA	13	NA	TRBJ1-5
CASSLSTVGADEQFF	TGTGCCAGCAGTTTATCTACAGTTGGGGCGGATGAGCAGTTCTTC	TRBV27	NA	15	NA	TRBJ2-1
CASGADYGYTF	TGTGCCAGCGGGGCCGACTATGGCTACACCTTC	TRBV2	NA	11	NA	TRBJ1-2
CASSRGGQQHF	TGTGCCAGCAGCCGTGGAGGACAGCAGCATTTT	TRBV16	NA	11	NA	TRBJ1-5
CASSLNKNTQYF	TGTGCCAGCAGTTTAAACAAGAATACGCAGTATTTT	TRBV28	NA	12	NA	TRBJ2-3
CASSAGQGPIDYTF	TGTGCCAGCAGCGCCGGACAGGGCCCTATTGACTACACCTTC	TRBV7-2	NA	14	TRBD1	TRBJ1-2
CASSSSSLGGYDGYTF	TGTGCCAGCAGTTCATCGTCCCTAGGGGGTTACGATGGCTACACCTTC	TRBV27	few	16	NA	TRBJ1-2
CASSPRGIRNQPQHF	TGTGCCAGCAGTCCCCGGGGGATCCGCAATCAGCCCCAGCATTTT	TRBV2	NA	15	NA	TRBJ1-5
CASSQEEYQETQYF	TGTGCCAGCAGCCAAGAAGAGTACCAAGAGACCCAGTACTTC	TRBV4-2	few	14	NA	TRBJ2-5
CASSLATGSATNEKLFF	TGCGCCAGCAGCTTGGCGACAGGGAGTGCAACTAATGAAAAACTGTTTTTT	TRBV5-1	NA	17	TRBD1	TRBJ1-4
CASSGDRVKDTGELFF	TGTGCCAGCAGTGGGGACAGGGTTAAAGACACCGGGGAGCTGTTTTTT	TRBV6-1	NA	16	TRBD1	TRBJ2-2
CASSDPGLSSSYEQYF	TGTGCCAGCAGCGATCCGGGACTATCGAGCTCCTACGAGCAGTACTTC	TRBV11-2	few	16	TRBD2	TRBJ2-7
CASRLTGSNQPQHF	TGTGCCAGCAGATTAACAGGGAGCAATCAGCCCCAGCATTTT	TRBV27	NA	14	NA	TRBJ1-5
CASSAGSSNEKLFF	TGTGCCAGCAGCGCGGGCTCCAGCAACGAAAAACTGTTTTTT	TRBV6-1	NA	14	NA	TRBJ1-4
CASSLSQGTAYNEQFF	TGTGCCAGCAGTTTATCTCAGGGGACAGCGTACAATGAGCAGTTCTTC	TRBV27	few	16	TRBD1	TRBJ2-1
CASSFSLTGERYEQYF	TGCGCCAGCAGCTTCTCCCTGACAGGGGAAAGGTACGAGCAGTACTTC	TRBV4-3	NA	16	TRBD1	TRBJ2-7
CTSSLRGLATYEQYF	TGTACCAGCAGCTTGAGGGGACTAGCGACGTACGAGCAGTACTTC	TRBV7-2	NA	15	TRBD2	TRBJ2-7
CASSLGQLSNEQFF	TGTGCCAGCAGTTTAGGCCAGTTAAGCAATGAGCAGTTCTTC	TRBV27	NA	14	NA	TRBJ2-1
CASKKGQGGSYEQYF	TGTGCCAGCAAGAAGGGACAGGGGGGTTCCTACGAGCAGTACTTC	TRBV27	NA	15	TRBD1	TRBJ2-7
CSARTEGSPLHF	TGCAGCGCCAGGACGGAGGGCTCACCCCTCCACTTT	TRBV29-1	NA	12	NA	TRBJ1-6